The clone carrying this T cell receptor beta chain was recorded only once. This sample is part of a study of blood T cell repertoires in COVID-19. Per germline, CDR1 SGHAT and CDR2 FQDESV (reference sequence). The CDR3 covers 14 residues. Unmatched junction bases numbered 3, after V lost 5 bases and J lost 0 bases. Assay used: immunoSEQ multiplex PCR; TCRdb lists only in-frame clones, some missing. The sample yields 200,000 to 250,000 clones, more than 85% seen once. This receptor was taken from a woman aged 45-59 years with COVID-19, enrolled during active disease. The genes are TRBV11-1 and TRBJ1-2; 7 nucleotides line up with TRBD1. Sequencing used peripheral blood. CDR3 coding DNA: TGTGCCAGCAGCCCAGGGACAGCTAACTATGGCTACACCTTC. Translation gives CASSPGTANYGYTF.